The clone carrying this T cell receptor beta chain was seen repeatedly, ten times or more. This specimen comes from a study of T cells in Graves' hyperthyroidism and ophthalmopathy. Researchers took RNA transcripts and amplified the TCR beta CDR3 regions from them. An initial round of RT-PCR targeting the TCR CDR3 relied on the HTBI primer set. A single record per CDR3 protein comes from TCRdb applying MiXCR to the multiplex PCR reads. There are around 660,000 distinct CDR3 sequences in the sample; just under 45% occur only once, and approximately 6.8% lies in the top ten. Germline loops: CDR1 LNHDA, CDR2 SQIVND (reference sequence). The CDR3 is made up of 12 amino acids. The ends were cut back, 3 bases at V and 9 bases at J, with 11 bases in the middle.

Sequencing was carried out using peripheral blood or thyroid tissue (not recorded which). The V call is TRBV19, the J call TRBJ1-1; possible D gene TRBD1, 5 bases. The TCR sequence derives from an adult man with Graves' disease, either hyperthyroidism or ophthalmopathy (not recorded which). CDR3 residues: CASSIIRGKAFF. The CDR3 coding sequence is TGTGCCAGTAGTATCATAAGGGGAAAAGCTTTCTTT.